This T cell receptor (beta chain) was obtained from a study of blood T cell repertoires in COVID-19 (dated by TCRdb to about 2020). With regard to the full study: The collaborator samples originated in the United States, Italy and Spain and spanned the acute and convalescent phases of COVID-19. The material from the prospective study consisted of cDNA or gDNA derived from T cells, B-cell-depleted T cells, or PBMCs. Deeply sampled blood TCRbeta repertoires from subjects exposed to, actively infected with, or recovered from COVID-19 were included in the dataset. The repertoires were made available in a free public database intended to serve as a resource for research on the immune response to SARS-CoV-2. The samples were drawn from two sources: the first 160 participants of the ongoing ImmuneRACE study, and 1,200 or so subjects contributed by 6 global collaborators. Nearly every sample came with metadata listing a de-identified subject ID, COVID-19 status, age in years and sex. Where available, HLA class I and class II types were taken from metadata supplied by the sample provider and were not determined by assay-based typing.

The CDR3 runs 21 amino acids, cysteine and phenylalanine included. Only the CDR3 DNA stays, 63 bases, in frame from base 1. V and J lose 1 base and 0 bases, and a span of 22 bases separates them. Taken from the germline V gene, the CDR1 and CDR2 loops are KGHSY and FQNENV. About this clone: The antigen it recognizes is unknown. No qualities accompany the bases; no much larger clone lies one base away.

The collaborating institutions used their own protocols to collect whole blood in K2EDTA tubes. For TCRbeta analysis, collaborator samples were shipped as frozen whole blood, as isolated PBMCs, or as DNA extracted from either sample type. TCRbeta CDR3 regions were amplified from genomic DNA using the immunoSEQ Assay, a bias-controlled multiplex PCR. For the original study's pipeline: Nucleated cell counts per sample were estimated from amplification of reference gene primers within the assay. To quantify the absolute abundance of each unique TCRbeta CDR3 rearrangement, sequence reads were collapsed and filtered. Productive Simpson clonality was computed per sample as the square root of Simpson's diversity index over productive rearrangements. The table was pulled from immuneACCESS by TCRdb, which kept in-frame rearrangements only. Such tables lose some clones; where checked, under half of the loss comes from unresolved V genes, and the rest has no known cause. V and J calls and clone size are as listed in that table; D and trimming were resolved from the DNA. Here the sample has fewer than 200,000 clones; 85% occur a single time. Jointly, the top ten make up roughly 8.2% of the sample.

Broad study findings and their caveats: Clinical and demographic metadata were provided uncurated, with the amount varying by source and participant.

Sequenced sample: peripheral blood. This TCR came from a woman aged 60-70 years with acute or convalescent COVID-19. This chain joins TRBV16 to TRBJ1-6, with no reliable assignment of the D segment. The DNA sequence follows: TGTGCCAGCAGCCAATTTTCTGTTGTTCGGGGTGGGAGCTCCTATAATTCACCCCTCCACTTT. Its protein reads: CASSQFSVVRGGSSYNSPLHF.